These 10 T cell receptor beta chains were all obtained from the same sample, sequenced in a study of cytomegalovirus exposure and HLA in healthy donors. PCR involved 60 Vbeta and 13 Jbeta primers. Libraries were prepared by immunoSEQ multiplex PCR; TCRdb keeps only in-frame clonotypes and omits some of them. The table includes under 200,000 clones, approximately 74% detected once. The sequenced material came from PBMCs. The receptors shown here come from a woman aged 25 to 39 in good health and CMV-seronegative.

The chain employs TRBV15 and TRBJ2-3; the match to TRBD2 covers 9 bases. V was clipped by 6 bases and J by 3 bases; unmatched bases: 4. Germline CDR1 and CDR2: LNHNV and YYDKDF (reference sequence). The CDR3 consists of 14 residues. CDR3 sequence reads: CATRSGLATDTQYF. For the CDR3, the DNA is TGTGCCACCAGAAGTGGACTAGCGACAGATACGCAGTATTTT.

The chain links TRBV13 to TRBJ2-1; 9 nucleotides line up with TRBD2. Per germline, CDR1 PRHDT and CDR2 FYEKMQ (reference sequence). With 0 bases clipped from V and 7 bases from J, the junction kept 7 bases outside the gene matches. This CDR3 contains 16 residues. The DNA of the CDR3 is TGTGCCAGCAGCTTAGGCTATGCGGGAGGGGGGAATGAGCAGTTCTTC. This sequence encodes CASSLGYAGGGNEQFF.

This chain joins TRBV4-1 and TRBJ2-7, with D hard to call. In germline, CDR1 is MGHRA, CDR2 YSYEKL. The CDR3 spans 15 residues. V lost 1 base and J lost 1, with 11 bases in between. CDR3 DNA sequence: TGCGCCAGCAGCCAAGGCCTTCACAGATCCTACGAGCAGTACTTC. The encoded protein is CASSQGLHRSYEQYF.

In this sample, this clone turned up a few times. This chain joins TRBV28 and TRBJ2-5; 7 bases agree with TRBD2. Per the germline V gene, CDR1 is MDHEN and CDR2 is SYDVKM. This CDR3 region has 15 residues. V shed 5 bases, J shed 5 bases, and the junction held 11 bases outside the gene matches. CDR3 protein: CASSPPGAGRETQYF. The CDR3 region has the DNA TGTGCCAGCAGTCCTCCCGGAGCGGGGAGGGAGACCCAGTACTTC.

A remark on this clone: A read error may produce the germline difference seen at one junction end. V is TRBV7-9 and J is TRBJ2-5, with 8 bases that match TRBD1. In germline, CDR1 is SEHNR, CDR2 FQNEAQ (reference sequence). The CDR3 totals 16 residues. CDR3 DNA: TGTTCCAGCAGCACTTTCGGGACAGGTCTCCAAGAGACCCAGTACTTC. Its protein product is CSSSTFGTGLQETQYF.

The V and J genes are TRBV28 and TRBJ2-3, with 12 bases identical to TRBD2. Germline V gene lookup returns CDR1 MDHEN and CDR2 SYDVKM. The V segment lost 6 bases and the J segment 4 bases; nucleotides outside the gene matches: 8. The CDR3 totals 16 residues. The CDR3 loop reads CASRGLAGGGPDTQYF. The CDR3 nucleotides are TGTGCCAGCAGGGGACTAGCGGGCGGAGGCCCAGATACGCAGTATTTT.

The chain recombines TRBV7-3 with TRBJ2-6; a weak D match, TRBD1 (6 bases). This CDR3 comprises 21 residues. The V end was cut by 0 bases, the J end by 0 bases, with 21 bases between. The germline V gene encodes CDR1 SGHTA and CDR2 FQGTGA. CDR3 nucleotide sequence: TGTGCCAGCAGCTTAACCGGGACAAATATTCTTTCAGACTCTGGGGCCAACGTCCTGACTTTC. This translates into CASSLTGTNILSDSGANVLTF.

The chain joins TRBV7-9 to TRBJ2-5, with D maybe TRBD1 (6 bases). The end of the DNA fits TRBJ2-7 better, so the J call may be wrong. The CDR3 sequence is 13 residues long. Per the germline V gene, CDR1 is SEHNR and CDR2 is FQNEAQ (reference sequence). The CDR3 bases are TGTGCCAGCAGCTTGGGACAACTATACGAGCAGTACTTC. It is translated as CASSLGQLYEQYF.

The chain couples TRBV18 to TRBJ1-4, with TRBD1 identical over 7 bases. CDR1 is KGHSH and CDR2 is LQKENI in the germline V gene. This CDR3 is built from 13 residues. J lost 7 bases, V lost 6 bases, and 5 bases had no gene match. The CDR3 spells CASSNDRVEKLFF. CDR3 DNA sequence: TGTGCCAGCTCGAACGACAGGGTTGAAAAACTGTTTTTT.

The V gene is TRBV5-8, the J gene TRBJ2-1; D is possibly TRBD2 (6 bases). CDR3 size: 14 residues. With 4 bases removed from V and 7 bases from J, the gap between germline ends came to 15 bases. CDR1 and CDR2 (germline): SGHTS, YDEGEE. CDR3 bases: TGTGCCAGCAGCCTACCACGGGGGATTAATGAGCAGTTCTTC. This sequence encodes CASSLPRGINEQFF.